Listed here are 10 T cell receptor beta chains from one sample, sequenced in a study of cytomegalovirus exposure and HLA in healthy donors. Data came from immunoSEQ multiplex PCR; TCRdb stores just in-frame clones and leaves some out. The data contain roughly 300,000 clones, roughly 87% of them singletons. The sequencing input was PBMCs. The source is a woman in her twenties or thirties in good health and CMV-seropositive.

The CDR3 loop reads CSVRLAGGPDEQFF. CDR3 bases: TGCAGCGTTCGTCTTGCGGGGGGGCCGGATGAGCAGTTCTTC. The V gene is TRBV29-1, the J gene TRBJ2-1; 9 nucleotides agree with TRBD2. Germline V CDR1 and CDR2: SQVTM, ANQGSEA. V lost 5 bases, J lost 8 bases, and 10 bases stayed unmatched. The CDR3 contains 14 residues.

The V gene is TRBV4-3, the J gene TRBJ2-5, with 7 bases fitting TRBD2. Germline V gives CDR1 LGHNA, CDR2 YSLEER. This CDR3 spans 15 amino acids. Germline trimming cut 1 base from V and 5 bases from J; bases unmatched to any gene: 7. The CDR3 spells CASSQGGGSHETQYF. CDR3 coding DNA: TGCGCCAGCAGCCAAGGGGGAGGGTCCCATGAGACCCAGTACTTC.

The chain is built from TRBV2 and TRBJ2-6, with D unresolved. This CDR3 contains 16 residues. V lost 6 bases and J 4 bases, leaving 16 bases between the germline ends. CDR1 SNHLY and CDR2 FYNNEI come from the germline V gene. The CDR3 bases are TGTGCCAGCAGCCCCACTTACACGGCAGGGGCCAACGTCCTGACTTTC. Its protein product is CASSPTYTAGANVLTF.

The CDR3 bases are TGCGCCAGCAGGATACAGAGAATCACAGATACGCAGTATTTT. Amino acids: CASRIQRITDTQYF. This sequence joins TRBV5-1 and TRBJ2-3, with D uncertain. The CDR3 runs to 14 residues. With 5 bases removed from V and 2 bases from J, the gap between germline ends came to 12 bases. The germline gives CDR1 SGHRS, CDR2 YFSETQ.

CDR3 protein: CASSLELAGVRNEQYF. CDR3 nucleotide sequence: TGTGCCAGCAGCTTGGAACTAGCGGGAGTCAGGAACGAGCAGTACTTC. This chain joins TRBV5-4 and TRBJ2-7; 11 bases fit TRBD2. This CDR3 has 16 residues. CDR1 SGHNT and CDR2 YYREEE come from the germline V gene (reference sequence). Trimming cost V 0 bases and J 5 bases; bases outside gene matches: 7.

This clone was seen just once. V usage is TRBV9 and J usage is TRBJ2-5; no reliable D call. The ends were cut back, 3 bases at V and 4 bases at J, with 4 bases in the middle. The CDR3 consists of 11 residues. Per germline, CDR1 SGDLS and CDR2 YYNGEE. This CDR3 reads CASSAGETQYF. The CDR3 region has the DNA TGTGCCAGCAGCGCAGGAGAGACCCAGTACTTC.

This clone was counted only a few times. The chain carries TRBV5-1 and TRBJ2-7; 12 bases fit TRBD2. Trimming took 7 bases from V and 0 from J; bases not matched to a gene: 5. The CDR3 is 15 amino acids. CDR1 is SGHRS and CDR2 is YFSETQ in the germline V gene. This CDR3 is CASGRTSGDSYEQYF. The CDR3 coding sequence is TGCGCCAGCGGGAGGACTAGCGGGGACTCCTACGAGCAGTACTTC.

The J gene is TRBJ1-2, the V gene TRBV4-2; unclear D gene. V shed 2 bases and J shed 4 bases, with 8 bases lying between them. This CDR3 is 13 amino acids long. Germline CDR1 LGHNA, CDR2 YNFKEQ. CDR3 amino acids: CASSQSDGYGYTF. CDR3 nucleotide sequence: TGTGCCAGCAGCCAATCCGACGGCTATGGCTACACCTTC.

This clone was detected a few times. The gene calls are TRBV7-2 and TRBJ2-2, with a weak D call TRBD1 (5 bases). This CDR3 is built from 14 residues. CDR1 is SGHTA, CDR2 FQGNSA, per germline. V dropped 5 bases and J dropped 2 bases, with 9 bases sitting between them. The CDR3, as DNA: TGTGCCAGCAGCCAGGGCTTAAACACCGGGGAGCTGTTTTTT. Its protein product is CASSQGLNTGELFF.

CDR3 DNA: TGTGCCAGCAGTGAAGCGCTTCTCGTTGGTGAGCAGTTCTTC. It codes for CASSEALLVGEQFF. The V call is TRBV2, the J call TRBJ2-1; D ambiguous. The V end lost 0 bases, the J end lost 9 bases, and 12 bases lay between the germline ends. CDR1 and CDR2 (germline): SNHLY, FYNNEI. The CDR3 loop spans 14 amino acids.